This T cell receptor beta chain was documented in a study of identical twins (dated by TCRdb to 2015 to 2016). For the study in its entirety: TCR alpha and beta repertoires from monozygotic twins, unrelated adults of various ages and cord blood were deep-sequenced to test whether fetal clonotypes persist. To rule out contamination, replicate twin experiments were performed at different times with different library preparation protocols. The study at large found these results: Out-of-frame TCR alpha sharing in monozygotic twins was systematically underestimated by recombination models, whereas sharing between unrelated individuals was in agreement with the recombination models. Excess twin sharing in beta out-of-frame sequences was weaker because fewer shared sequences lowered the signal-to-noise ratio. Fewer insertions were carried by abundant cord blood beta clonotypes, a similar but weaker trend appeared in young adult naive repertoires, and no such trend appeared in memory repertoires. Out-of-frame TCR alpha sequences shared between twins showed an excess of low generation-probability sequences compared with coincidental sharing between unrelated individuals. Because the same donors could not be followed over many years, conclusions were based on cross-sectional statistical analysis. Zero-insertion analyses could be partly confounded by invariant T cells such as MAIT and iNKT, although diverse VJ usage argued against such confounding for most clonotypes.

V loses 6 bases at its end and J loses 2 bases; junction bases beyond the gene matches: 5. For CDR1 and CDR2, the germline V gene lists SGHRS and YFSETQ. The CDR3 runs 15 amino acids, cysteine and phenylalanine included. The kept DNA is CDR3 alone, 45 bases in frame from the first base. The protocol used for the library was 5' RACE. The run used an Illumina HiSeq 2000. A universal primer binding site was added through template switching, and the final cDNA carried a unique molecular identifier so that TCR cDNA molecules could be counted accurately. Specific primers in the conserved constant-segment region were used to synthesize first-strand cDNA for the TCR alpha and beta chains. To control for contamination, every cDNA library was double barcoded, receiving both a SMART-Mk sample barcode and Illumina barcodes. TruSeq adapter sequences, together with Illumina sample barcodes, were added in two successive PCR steps. The Illumina HiSeq platform was used with custom primers to sequence TCR alpha and beta cDNA libraries. The source study handled its data this way. Unique molecular identifiers were extracted from raw reads with MiGEC, and CDR3 positions were determined with MiXCR. For each individual, recombination models were inferred using an EM algorithm with the repgenHMM and IGoR tools. The tcR package in R was used for shared clonotype analysis, with sharing normalized by the product of cloneset sizes. Out-of-frame nonproductive sequences were analyzed to study raw recombination free of thymic and clonal selection effects. Using fastp trimming at Q25 and MiXCR clonotype assembly, TCRdb reanalyzed the public sequencing data and kept in-frame beta chains. Identical CDR3 protein sequences are pooled into one entry, listed with their most common genes and DNA. The V and J calls, along with clone size, are taken from TCRdb and not from the paper's own processing. A total of roughly 1.6 million distinct CDR3 sequences appear in this sample, less than 40% of them only once. The ten top clones hold 0.25% to 0.3% of the sample.

Every donor in the study was a healthy Caucasian. This clonotype was found a few times. This receptor's antigen is unknown. The input lacks base qualities; no much larger clone sits a single base away. This clonotype was sampled from a newborn girl in good health. Here the chain combines TRBV5-1 and TRBJ2-3; TRBD2 agrees with 11 junctional bases. The sample consisted of cord blood. The nucleotides read TGCGCCAGCACCGTACTAGCGGGAGACACAGATACGCAGTATTTT. This yields the protein CASTVLAGDTDTQYF.